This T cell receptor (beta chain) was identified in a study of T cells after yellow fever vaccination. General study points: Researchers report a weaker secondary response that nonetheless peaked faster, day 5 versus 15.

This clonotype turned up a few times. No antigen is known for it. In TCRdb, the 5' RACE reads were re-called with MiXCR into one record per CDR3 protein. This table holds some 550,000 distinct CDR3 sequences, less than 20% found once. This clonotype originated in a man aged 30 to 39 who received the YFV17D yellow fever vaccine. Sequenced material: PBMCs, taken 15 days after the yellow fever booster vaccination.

CDR3: CASSRSSAGRGTSTDTQYF. The CDR3 region has the DNA TGTGCCAGCAGCCGCAGCTCTGCCGGCAGGGGCACTAGCACAGATACGCAGTATTTT. This rearrangement joins TRBV12-3 or TRBV12-4 to TRBJ2-3, with D possibly TRBD1 on 6 matching bases. With 6 bases removed from V and 0 bases from J, the gap between germline ends came to 25 bases. This CDR3 region has 19 residues.